This T cell receptor (beta chain) was retrieved from a study of T cells in Graves' hyperthyroidism and ophthalmopathy. Whole-study context: Peripheral blood was drawn at first diagnosis, prior to all treatment.

The CDR3 has 12 residues. Germline V CDR1 and CDR2: KGHDR, SFDVKD. Deletions cut 7 bases from V and 4 bases from J, with 10 bases between. Amplified TCR beta CDR3 regions derived from RNA transcripts. An initial round of RT-PCR targeting the TCR CDR3 relied on the HTBI primer set. TCRdb called the multiplex PCR reads again in MiXCR, with one record for every CDR3 protein. The sample includes some 800,000 distinct CDR3 sequences, 38% of them seen just once. This clonotype was counted ten times or more. Reasons for excluding patients were uncontrolled infection, other autoimmune disease, pregnancy or lactation. Each diagnosis drew on symptoms, thyroxine, TRAb, thyroid ultrasound and orbital computed tomography findings.

The sequence was collected from a man younger than 35 with Graves' hyperthyroidism. Source material: blood. The V call is TRBV24-1, the J call TRBJ2-7, with D perhaps matching TRBD2 (5 bases). CDR3 sequence reads: CATRGETYEQYF. Written as DNA, the CDR3 is TGTGCCACCAGGGGAGAAACTTACGAGCAGTACTTC.